The next 3 T cell receptor beta chains were all read from a single sample in a study of radiotherapy plus CTLA-4 blockade in lung cancer. Produced via immunoSEQ multiplex PCR; TCRdb's table is partial and in-frame only. Of some 70,000 clones in the sample, around three quarters are singletons; the top ten hold 8.5% to 10%. The material sequenced was peripheral blood, taken from a patient treated with radiotherapy plus ipilimumab. The receptors stem from a human donor with non-small cell lung cancer who had a complete response to radiotherapy plus ipilimumab.

The rearrangement uses TRBV6-5 and TRBJ1-3; D unresolved. Germline V gives CDR1 MNHEY, CDR2 SVGAGI. This CDR3 is built from 11 residues. CDR3 residues: CCVVTGNTIYF. CDR3 sequence (DNA): TGTTGTGTTGTGACTGGAAACACCATATATTTT.

The rearrangement links TRBV5-4 to TRBJ2-3; D is tentatively TRBD1 or TRBD2 (6 bases each). CDR1 and CDR2 from the germline V gene are SGHNT and YYREEE (reference sequence). This CDR3 is 15 amino acids long. Trimming took 4 bases from V and 2 from J, leaving 14 bases between them. Here the CDR3 reads CASSPGGGLTDTQYF. As DNA, the CDR3 is TGTGCCAGCAGCCCCGGAGGGGGGCTCACAGATACGCAGTATTTT.

Points on this clone: Other DNA sequences within the sample encode an identical CDR3. This chain uses TRBV5-4 with TRBJ1-5, with D unclear. CDR3 length: 14 amino acids. Per the germline V gene, CDR1 is SGHNT and CDR2 is YYREEE (reference sequence). Trimming removed 1 base from V and 3 bases from J, with 8 bases in between. The CDR3 DNA reads as TGTGCCAGCAGCTTGACCGGAACCAATCAGCCCCAGCATTTT. Protein: CASSLTGTNQPQHF.